This passage covers 25 T cell receptor beta chains from one sample sequenced in a study of T cell changes during pregnancy in multiple sclerosis. Clones were sequenced by immunoSEQ multiplex PCR, and TCRdb holds only the in-frame ones, with some missing. In the table there are some 80,000 clones, about 93% of which are singletons. The sequencing here drew on CD4+ T cells from peripheral blood mononuclear cells, taken after pregnancy. Receptors originate from a female donor with multiple sclerosis, enrolled in a pregnancy study.

The chain carries TRBV6-4 and TRBJ2-1; 9 bases match TRBD2. The V and J ends lost 6 bases and 4 bases, in that order; junction bases with no gene match: 4. CDR1 and CDR2 (germline): MRHNA, SNTAGT. The CDR3 is made up of 14 amino acids. The CDR3 DNA follows: TGTGCCAGCAGGGGGCGGGAGGGATACAATGAGCAGTTCTTC. This gives the protein CASRGREGYNEQFF.

The CDR3 reads CASSLAQGFTDTQYF. The DNA for the CDR3 is TGCGCCAGCAGCTTAGCTCAGGGATTCACAGATACGCAGTATTTT. V usage is TRBV5-1 and J usage is TRBJ2-3; tentatively, D is TRBD1 (5 bases). Germline CDR1 and CDR2: SGHRS and YFSETQ. Trimming pared 2 bases from V and 2 bases from J, leaving 12 bases between. This CDR3 comprises 15 residues.

The V gene is TRBV6-5, the J gene TRBJ1-5; D is unclear. Germline V gene data show CDR1 as MNHEY and CDR2 as SVGAGI. Trimming left V 4 bases short and J 4 bases short, with 14 bases between. The CDR3 covers 15 residues. CDR3 protein: CASSSVLQPNQPQHF. DNA of the CDR3: TGTGCCAGCAGTTCAGTCTTACAGCCTAATCAGCCCCAGCATTTT.

This clone was seen just once. The chain employs TRBV5-1 and TRBJ2-7, with TRBD2 matching over 9 bases. With V trimmed by 5 bases and J by 2 bases, 8 bases remained unmatched. This CDR3 has 15 amino acids. Germline assignment: CDR1 SGHRS and CDR2 YFSETQ. The CDR3 bases are TGCGCCAGCAGGCGGATTAGCGGGAGCGCCTACGAGCAGTACTTC. Translation gives CASRRISGSAYEQYF.

The V call is TRBV11-2, the J call TRBJ2-3; 7 nucleotides line up with TRBD2. J lost 7 bases, V lost 0 bases, and 10 bases had no gene match. Germline loops: CDR1 SGHAT, CDR2 FQNNGV. The CDR3 consists of 16 residues. The CDR3 reads CASSLDVGGRRNTQYF. The CDR3 nucleotides are TGTGCCAGCAGCTTAGATGTGGGAGGGCGAAGGAATACGCAGTATTTT.

The chain uses TRBV5-1 and TRBJ2-3; D remains ambiguous. V was cut by 1 base and J by 0 bases, with 9 bases left in between. The CDR3 is made up of 15 amino acids. Germline V gives CDR1 SGHRS, CDR2 YFSETQ. The CDR3 here is CASSLNQLSTDTQYF. The CDR3 DNA follows: TGCGCCAGCAGCTTGAACCAACTTAGCACAGATACGCAGTATTTT.

The rearrangement joins TRBV2 to TRBJ2-6; weak D call: TRBD1 (6 bases). CDR3 length equals 15 residues. Germline CDR1 reads SNHLY; CDR2 reads FYNNEI. V was trimmed by 6 bases and J by 2 bases, leaving 11 bases between them. The CDR3: CASRPNRAGANVLTF. CDR3 bases: TGTGCCAGCAGGCCAAACAGGGCTGGGGCCAACGTCCTGACTTTC.

V and J are TRBV7-6 and TRBJ2-1; D gene ambiguous. CDR3 size: 14 residues. Trimming removed 5 bases from V and 3 bases from J, with 11 bases in between. Germline assignment: CDR1 SGHVS and CDR2 FNYEAQ. The CDR3 nucleotides read TGTGCCAGCAGCCCCACCCGGGTCTACAATGAGCAGTTCTTC. Amino acid sequence: CASSPTRVYNEQFF.

The genes are TRBV2 and TRBJ1-1, with a weak D call TRBD1 (6 bases). Deletions cut 5 bases from V and 0 bases from J, with 16 bases between. The CDR3 contains 16 residues. The germline V gene encodes CDR1 SNHLY and CDR2 FYNNEI. CDR3 sequence: CASSQGQGTMNTEAFF. In nucleotides, the CDR3 is TGTGCCAGCAGTCAGGGGCAGGGAACCATGAACACTGAAGCTTTCTTT. The variable domain in full, with the rest retrieved from reference TRBV2 and TRBJ1-1, is EPEVTQTPSHQVTQMGQEVILRCVPISNHLYFYWYRQILGQKVEFLVSFYNNEISEKSEIFDDQFSVERPDGSNFTLKIRSTKLEDSAMYFCASSQGQGTMNTEAFFGQGTRLTVV.

As to this clone: Additional DNA sequences in this sample encode the identical CDR3. The chain is built from TRBV5-1 and TRBJ2-2, with D maybe TRBD2 (6 bases). The CDR3 has 15 amino acids. Trimming removed 4 bases from V and 0 bases from J, with 10 bases in between. Germline CDR1 SGHRS, CDR2 YFSETQ. The CDR3 DNA reads TGCGCCAGCAGCCTCGGGACTGCGAACACCGGGGAGCTGTTTTTT. Translating gives CASSLGTANTGELFF.

This clone was detected once. DNA for the CDR3: TGTGCCAGCAGCTGGGGGGGACTAGCGCACGCCTACGAGCAGTACTTC. Amino acids: CASSWGGLAHAYEQYF. The chain carries TRBV5-6 and TRBJ2-7; 10 nucleotides align to TRBD2. CDR1 and CDR2 from the germline V gene are SGHDT and YYEEEE. The CDR3 totals 16 residues. V lost 3 bases, J lost 2 bases, and 8 bases stayed unmatched.

V gene TRBV27 combines with J gene TRBJ2-1; TRBD2 aligns across 7 bases. The CDR3 runs to 16 residues. Germline V CDR1 and CDR2: MNHEY, SMNVEV (reference sequence). The J segment lost 6 bases and the V segment lost 7 bases, leaving 15 bases of the junction unmatched. The DNA for the CDR3 is TGTGCCAGCACCCTTTCCTGGGGAGGGAGGAGCAATGAGCAGTTCTTC. Translation: CASTLSWGGRSNEQFF.

DNA for the CDR3: TGTGCCACCAGCCCCCAGCGGGGGGCCCAGTACTTC. Encoded protein: CATSPQRGAQYF. V and J are TRBV15 and TRBJ2-5; 9 bases align to TRBD2. Germline CDR1 reads LNHNV; CDR2 reads YYDKDF (reference sequence). V shed 5 bases and J 9 bases; nucleotides not matched to a gene: 4. The CDR3 has 12 amino acids.

The chain uses TRBV6-5 and TRBJ2-1; 7 nucleotides align to TRBD1. CDR3 length: 14 residues. Germline trimming cut 5 bases from V and 7 bases from J; bases unmatched to any gene: 8. Looked up from germline, CDR1 is MNHEY and CDR2 is SVGAGI. The CDR3 DNA reads TGTGCCAGCAGTCTAGACAGGGTGTTTAATGAGCAGTTCTTC. Amino acids: CASSLDRVFNEQFF.

V gene TRBV11-3 combines with J gene TRBJ2-2, with D uncertain. This CDR3 is 13 amino acids long. CDR1 is SGHNT and CDR2 is YENEEA in the germline V gene. Between the trimmed V and J ends, which lost 2 bases and 6 bases, there was a span of 7 bases. CDR3 DNA: TGTGCCAGCAGCTTAAATCCCGCCGGGGAGCTGTTTTTT. It is translated as CASSLNPAGELFF.

The chain combines TRBV5-4 with TRBJ2-2; 9 positions agree with TRBD1. V dropped 0 bases and J dropped 6; count of bases not matched to a gene: 3. The CDR3 contains 15 residues. CDR1 and CDR2 from the germline V gene are SGHNT and YYREEE (reference sequence). The DNA of the CDR3 is TGTGCCAGCAGCTTGGGGACAGGGGTGGCCGGGGAGCTGTTTTTT. As protein: CASSLGTGVAGELFF.

The V and J genes are TRBV7-9 and TRBJ2-1, with D tentatively TRBD1 (6 bases). The germline V gene has CDR1 SEHNR and CDR2 FQNEAQ (reference sequence). Trimming shortened V by 5 bases and J by 0 bases, and 23 bases separated the two germline ends. CDR3 length: 19 residues. CDR3 loop: CASSPRTAQGTSSYNEQFF. CDR3 bases: TGTGCCAGCAGCCCCCGAACGGCCCAGGGGACAAGCTCCTACAATGAGCAGTTCTTC.

The rearrangement uses TRBV11-2 and TRBJ2-1; a weak D match, TRBD2 (6 bases). CDR1 and CDR2 (germline): SGHAT, FQNNGV. The ends were cut back, 5 bases at V and 7 bases at J, with 15 bases in the middle. The length of the CDR3 is 14 residues. The CDR3 nucleotides are TGTGCCAGCAGCCTGGAGGGGCCTTTAAATGAGCAGTTCTTC. This codes for CASSLEGPLNEQFF.

This clone was detected a few times. Because the CDR3 is missing its conserved closing phenylalanine or tryptophan, this is likely a read error. The DNA is left out, because the CDR3 cannot be placed on it with certainty; the CDR3 is given as TCRdb lists it. This chain joins TRBV28 and TRBJ1-1. Including both end residues, the CDR3 is 9 amino acids long. The germline gives CDR1 MDHEN, CDR2 SYDVKM. The CDR3 is CASSPCRRR.

The chain joins TRBV2 to TRBJ2-1, with 10 bases lining up with TRBD2. V gave up 2 bases and J gave up 13 bases; unmatched junction bases: 11. The germline V gene has CDR1 SNHLY and CDR2 FYNNEI. The CDR3 contains 15 residues. CDR3 bases: TGTGCCAGCAGTGAAACGGGTCTAGCGGGAGTCATACAGTTCTTC. It yields the protein CASSETGLAGVIQFF.

CDR3 region: CASSYLGQGANNEQFF. The DNA for the CDR3 is TGTGCCAGCAGTTACTTGGGACAGGGGGCGAACAATGAGCAGTTCTTC. The chain joins TRBV6-5 to TRBJ2-1; the match to TRBD1 covers 12 bases. The CDR3 sequence is 16 residues long. CDR1 is MNHEY and CDR2 is SVGAGI in the germline V gene. With V trimmed by 1 base and J by 5 bases, 3 bases remained unmatched.

This chain connects TRBV28 to TRBJ1-3, with unresolved D. The CDR3 covers 14 residues. Trimming took off 4 bases at V and 2 bases at J, with 9 bases between the two ends. The germline V gene has CDR1 MDHEN and CDR2 SYDVKM. For the CDR3, the DNA is TGTGCCAGCAGTTCCCTGGGAGCTGGAAACACCATATATTTT. This sequence encodes CASSSLGAGNTIYF. Full variable domain (remainder filled in from reference TRBV28 and TRBJ1-3): DVKVTQSSRYLVKRTGEKVFLECVQDMDHENMFWYRQDPGLGLRLIYFSYDVKMKEKGDIPEGYSVSREKKERFSLILESASTNQTSMYLCASSSLGAGNTIYFGEGSWLTVV.

The count of this clone is one. This chain connects TRBV4-2 to TRBJ2-3; TRBD1 agrees at 7 bases. CDR1 and CDR2 from the germline V gene are LGHNA and YNFKEQ. The J segment lost 1 base and the V segment lost 4 bases, leaving 2 bases of the junction unmatched. The CDR3 is 14 amino acids. CDR3 DNA: TGTGCCAGCAGCCGTGGACAGGGCACAGATACGCAGTATTTT. Protein product: CASSRGQGTDTQYF.

This chain uses TRBV18 with TRBJ1-2, with D unclear. The CDR3 consists of 14 residues. Germline V lookup: CDR1 KGHSH, CDR2 LQKENI. The ends were cut back, 0 bases at V and 2 bases at J, with 7 bases in the middle. CDR3 DNA: TGTGCCAGCTCACCACCGAACACGAACTATGGCTACACCTTC. This translates into CASSPPNTNYGYTF.

The chain employs TRBV7-3 and TRBJ1-1; tentative D call: TRBD1 (6 bases). The V gene lost 6 bases and the J gene lost 4 bases, with 15 bases spanning the gap. Per germline, CDR1 SGHTA and CDR2 FQGTGA. The CDR3 runs 14 residues. The CDR3 region is CASSPKQGSTEAFF. As DNA, the CDR3 is TGTGCCAGCAGTCCTAAACAGGGCAGCACTGAAGCTTTCTTT. The full variable domain, with the rest looked up from reference TRBV7-3 and TRBJ1-1, is GAGVSQTPSNKVTEKGKYVELRCDPISGHTALYWYRQSLGQGPEFLIYFQGTGAADDSGLPNDRFFAVRPEGSVSTLKIQRTERGDSAVYLCASSPKQGSTEAFFGQGTRLTVV.